The rows below give T cell receptor beta chains drawn from one sample of a study of lymphopenia after photon versus proton radiotherapy. Some clones are missing from TCRdb's copy, which holds only in-frame ones; the method was immunoSEQ multiplex PCR. Of tens of thousands of clones in the sample, around 80% are singletons; the top ten hold over 1.3%. The sample here was peripheral blood, taken from a patient treated with proton-based radiotherapy. These receptors all stem from a man aged 60 to 75 with pancreatic cancer. CDR3s include the opening cysteine and the closing phenylalanine or tryptophan. D genes are given only for firm matches. Expanded clones are given a class, and other clones once, few, many or no size at all.

>TRBV27|TRBJ1-5|-|-
CASSFRENQPQHF
TGTGCCAGCAGTTTCCGGGAAAATCAGCCCCAGCATTTT
>TRBV21-1|TRBJ1-2|-|-
CASITLGQFDYGYTF
TGTGCCAGCATAACCCTGGGACAGTTCGACTATGGCTACACCTTC
>TRBV5-6|TRBJ2-3|-|few
CASTPGLGDNLITDTQYF
TGTGCCAGCACCCCGGGGTTGGGGGACAACCTTATCACAGATACGCAGTATTTT
>TRBV27|TRBJ2-3|-|-
CASSLFRQGGTDTQYF
TGTGCCAGCAGTTTATTTCGACAAGGGGGCACAGATACGCAGTATTTT
>TRBV11-2|TRBJ2-7|TRBD2|-
CASSLAGLAGEQYF
TGTGCCAGCAGCTTAGCGGGGCTAGCGGGCGAGCAGTACTTC
>TRBV5-1|TRBJ2-5|TRBD1|-
CASSAGTDQETQYF
TGCGCCAGCAGCGCCGGGACAGACCAAGAGACCCAGTACTTC
>TRBV12-2|TRBJ1-5|-|-
CASRLGQPQHF
TGTGCAAGTCGTCTGGGCCAGCCCCAGCATTTT
>TRBV30|TRBJ1-3|-|once
CALRRGLQTGNTIYF
TGTGCCTTAAGAAGAGGGCTCCAGACTGGAAACACCATATATTTT
>TRBV19|TRBJ1-4|-|-
CASTVQTGRSEKLFF
TGTGCCAGTACGGTGCAGACAGGCCGATCGGAAAAACTGTTTTTT
>TRBV5-8|TRBJ2-2|-|-
CASSLAASWNTGELFF
TGTGCCAGCAGCTTGGCCGCAAGTTGGAACACCGGGGAGCTGTTTTTT
>TRBV27|TRBJ1-1|-|-
CASSLNMDRNTEAFF
TGTGCCAGCAGTTTAAACATGGACAGGAACACTGAAGCTTTCTTT
>TRBV11-2|TRBJ2-1|-|-
CASSLGPGGVEQFF
TGTGCCAGCAGCTTAGGGCCCGGGGGTGTTGAGCAGTTCTTC
>TRBV2|TRBJ2-7|-|-
CASSEAGGYTYEQYF
TGTGCCAGCAGTGAAGCGGGGGGCTACACCTACGAGCAGTACTTC
>TRBV7-9|TRBJ1-2|-|-
CASSLGITQAGYTF
TGTGCCAGCAGCTTAGGGATAACCCAGGCCGGCTACACCTTC
>TRBV11-2|TRBJ1-1|-|-
CASSLGAGAFF
TGTGCCAGCAGCTTAGGGGCTGGGGCTTTCTTT
>TRBV27|TRBJ2-7|-|once
CASSLVPGARYEQYF
TGTGCCAGCAGTTTAGTCCCGGGGGCAAGGTACGAGCAGTACTTC
>TRBV6-1|TRBJ2-7|-|-
CASTETGTGYEQYF
TGTGCCAGCACCGAAACGGGGACGGGCTACGAGCAGTACTTC
>TRBV5-6|TRBJ2-7|TRBD1|-
CASSPDRVRAREQYF
TGTGCCAGCAGTCCGGACAGGGTTCGGGCTCGTGAGCAGTACTTC
>TRBV10-2|TRBJ1-4|-|few
CASSETPRAEKLFF
TGCGCCAGCAGCGAGACCCCGCGGGCTGAAAAACTGTTTTTT
>TRBV28|TRBJ2-7|-|-
CASRDGLPSEQYF
TGTGCCAGCAGGGACGGTCTACCCAGCGAGCAGTACTTC
>TRBV5-1|TRBJ1-1|-|-
CASSPLAVGAEAFF
TGCGCCAGCAGCCCTTTGGCGGTGGGGGCTGAAGCTTTCTTT
>TRBV28|TRBJ2-5|TRBD2|-
CASSFRASGSTGETQYF
TGTGCCAGCAGTTTTAGGGCTAGCGGTTCCACCGGGGAGACCCAGTACTTC